One and the same sample provided the 32 T cell receptor beta chains below, sequenced in a study of blood T cells in healthy people across ages (dated by TCRdb to the mid-2010s). The method behind the library was 5' RACE. The instrument given in TCRdb is Illumina HiSeq 2500. A second PCR of 7 to 11 cycles was performed with a sample-barcoded 5' primer and a J-beta primer mix. In-frame beta chains were kept once TCRdb had trimmed the public reads at Q25 with fastp and called clones with MiXCR. Rows merge per CDR3 protein into single entries with the most common DNA and genes. This sample gives over a million distinct CDR3 sequences in total; approximately 25% of them show up just once. The ten largest clonotypes hold 0.65% to 0.75% of the sample. In addition, the sample was reused for a study of T cells of mothers and their children.

Sequenced: blood. These TCRs come from a girl aged 2 to 10 in good health.

This clonotype was found a few times. The V and J genes are TRBV20-1 and TRBJ2-3; weak D call: TRBD2 (7 bases). The CDR3 loop spans 18 amino acids. The V end was cut by 2 bases, the J end by 1 base, with 22 bases between. Germline lookup yields CDR1 DFQATT and CDR2 SNEGSKA (reference sequence). The DNA of the CDR3 is TGCAGTGCTAGAAATCCGGCCCTGGCGGGGGCCCGCACAGATACGCAGTATTTT. Translation: CSARNPALAGARTDTQYF.

This clonotype has ten or more counts. The chain combines TRBV12-3 or TRBV12-4 with TRBJ1-1; D unresolved. This CDR3 region has 12 residues. V gave up 3 bases and J gave up 7 bases, with 9 bases separating them. CDR3 residues: CASSLRTLEAFF. For the CDR3, the DNA is TGTGCCAGCAGTTTGAGGACTCTTGAAGCTTTCTTT.

The chain links TRBV13 to TRBJ2-5; the D gene is possibly TRBD1 (6 bases). The CDR3 sequence is 15 residues long. V was cut by 1 base and J by 2 bases, with 11 bases left in between. Germline V gene data show CDR1 as PRHDT and CDR2 as FYEKMQ (reference sequence). As DNA, the CDR3 is TGTGCCAGCAGCTTAGCAGGGGAAGTTCAAGAGACCCAGTACTTC. Its protein product is CASSLAGEVQETQYF.

This clonotype was detected only a few times. The chain has TRBV24-1 and TRBJ2-5; D call uncertain. Trimming stripped 0 bases from V and 4 bases from J, with 5 bases between. The CDR3 consists of 13 residues. Germline-derived CDR1 and CDR2 are KGHDR and SFDVKD. CDR3 in DNA: TGTGCCACCAGTGATTTGGAGCGAGAGACCCAGTACTTC. It specifies CATSDLERETQYF.

The genes are TRBV6-5 and TRBJ2-3; D gene uncertain. Germline V gene data show CDR1 as MNHEY and CDR2 as SVGAGI. CDR3 length equals 13 residues. V was trimmed by 4 bases and J by 6 bases, leaving 11 bases between them. In DNA, the CDR3 is TGTGCCAGCAGTTCCCGGGCGGTGGATACGCAGTATTTT. It codes for CASSSRAVDTQYF.

This clonotype was counted many times. The chain recombines TRBV27 with TRBJ2-7, with D hard to call. The CDR3 loop spans 15 amino acids. Per germline, CDR1 MNHEY and CDR2 SMNVEV (reference sequence). Trimming left V 8 bases short and J 1 base short, with 18 bases between. DNA for the CDR3: TGTGCCAGCCAGACACTCGACGGGCTATCCTACGAGCAGTACTTC. It encodes CASQTLDGLSYEQYF.

This chain links TRBV20-1 with TRBJ2-7; 7 positions agree with TRBD2. This CDR3 is built from 16 residues. Germline V lookup: CDR1 DFQATT, CDR2 SNEGSKA (reference sequence). V lost 0 bases and J lost 0; bases outside the gene matches: 8. The CDR3 sequence is CSARDVLRGSSYEQYF. Written as DNA, the CDR3 is TGCAGTGCTAGAGATGTATTGCGGGGGAGCTCCTACGAGCAGTACTTC.

CDR3 protein: CASSFGQGSKNEQFF. The CDR3 nucleotides are TGTGCCAGCAGCTTCGGACAGGGGAGTAAGAATGAGCAGTTCTTC. The chain joins TRBV5-5 to TRBJ2-5, with 9 positions matching TRBD1. The tail of the sequence fits TRBJ2-1 better, so the J call may be wrong. The germline gives CDR1 SGHKS, CDR2 YYEKEE (reference sequence). This CDR3 has 15 amino acids.

The chain carries TRBV5-1 and TRBJ1-3, with D hard to call. This CDR3 has 15 amino acids. Germline V gene sequence: CDR1 SGHRS, CDR2 YFSETQ. Trimming left V 0 bases short and J 8 bases short, with 15 bases between. The CDR3 DNA sequence: TGCGCCAGCAGCTTGGAGACATCACGATCGGACACCATATATTTT. This encodes CASSLETSRSDTIYF.

This clonotype was counted ten times or more. The genes are TRBV7-3 and TRBJ2-1; D tentatively reads TRBD1 or TRBD2 (5 bases each). V shed 5 bases and J shed 4 bases, with 15 bases lying between them. Germline values: CDR1 SGHTA, CDR2 FQGTGA. This CDR3 is 15 amino acids long. CDR3 nucleotide sequence: TGTGCCAGCAGCCCGGACGCTGGGGGTTACAATGAGCAGTTCTTC. Translated, it gives CASSPDAGGYNEQFF.

There are a few counts of this clonotype. The gene calls are TRBV4-1 and TRBJ2-1; D remains unclear. The germline V gene encodes CDR1 MGHRA and CDR2 YSYEKL. V lost 0 bases, J lost 6 bases, and 12 bases lay in between. This CDR3 region has 15 residues. CDR3 bases: TGCGCCAGCAGCCAAGATGAAAGCTTTCCCAATGAGCAGTTCTTC. This gives the protein CASSQDESFPNEQFF.

The rearrangement links TRBV21-1 to TRBJ2-1; TRBD1, the table's D call, lacks a check against the DNA. TRBV21-1 constitutes a pseudogene. The CDR3 has 17 amino acids. The chain's CDR3 is CASTISPGGYSYNEQFF. CDR3 sequence (DNA): TGTGCCAGCACCATATCCCCAGGGGGCTACTCCTACAATGAGCAGTTCTTC.

The table lists this clonotype with many counts. The rearrangement uses TRBV6-2 or TRBV6-3 and TRBJ2-3; D is ambiguous. Trimming cost V 0 bases and J 0 bases, with 4 bases left between them. Looked up from germline, CDR1 is MNHEY and CDR2 is SVGEGT. The CDR3 sequence is 14 residues long. In DNA form, the CDR3 reads TGTGCCAGCAGTTACTCGACTAGCACAGATACGCAGTATTTT. Translating it yields CASSYSTSTDTQYF.

V and J are TRBV12-3 or TRBV12-4 and TRBJ2-1; 10 bases match TRBD2. V was pared by 7 bases and J by 6 bases, with 18 bases of the junction left unmatched. CDR3 length: 18 amino acids. CDR3 nucleotide sequence: TGTGCCAGCACTCTAGATAGCGGGGGGCCCCCCTGGGGCAATGAGCAGTTCTTC. Translating it yields CASTLDSGGPPWGNEQFF.

This clonotype was seen a few times. The CDR3 is CASSLIHVGVAKNIQYF. CDR3 sequence (DNA): TGTGCCAGCAGCTTAATACACGTGGGAGTAGCCAAAAACATTCAGTACTTC. The rearrangement links TRBV7-9 to TRBJ2-4; D perhaps matches TRBD2 (5 bases). V dropped 2 bases and J dropped 0 bases, with 14 bases sitting between them. Germline V lookup: CDR1 SEHNR, CDR2 FQNEAQ (reference sequence). This CDR3 is 17 amino acids long.

The chain is built from TRBV6-6 and TRBJ2-1; no definite D call. Germline values: CDR1 MNHNY, CDR2 SVGAGI (reference sequence). The CDR3 consists of 14 residues. V was shortened by 7 bases and J by 0 bases, with 10 bases between the two germline ends. The CDR3 DNA follows: TGTGCCAGCAAAGACACGAGCTCCTACAATGAGCAGTTCTTC. As protein: CASKDTSSYNEQFF.

A few counts support this clonotype. The V call is TRBV5-1, the J call TRBJ2-5; D possibly corresponds to TRBD2 (5 bases). Trimming removed 0 bases at V and 4 bases at J, with 13 bases between. The length of the CDR3 is 15 residues. Germline values: CDR1 SGHRS, CDR2 YFSETQ. CDR3 sequence reads: CASSLELGSRETQYF. In DNA form, the CDR3 reads TGCGCCAGCAGCTTGGAACTGGGGAGCCGAGAGACCCAGTACTTC. Based on the CDR3 plus reference TRBV5-1 and TRBJ2-5, the full variable domain is KAGVTQTPRYLIKTRGQQVTLSCSPISGHRSVSWYQQTPGQGLQFLFEYFSETQRNKGNFPGRFSGRQFSNSRSEMNVSTLELGDSALYLCASSLELGSRETQYFGPGTRLLVL.

V usage is TRBV20-1 and J usage is TRBJ2-3; 8 bases are a match to TRBD1. Germline V gene data show CDR1 as DFQATT and CDR2 as SNEGSKA (reference sequence). The junction had 8 bases not matched to a gene; V was cut back by 5 bases and J by 1 base. This CDR3 has 15 amino acids. The CDR3 nucleotides are TGCAGTGCTGAGGAGGGACAGGCCCGCACAGATACGCAGTATTTT. This encodes CSAEEGQARTDTQYF.

This chain connects TRBV20-1 to TRBJ2-2; D is ambiguous. CDR3 size: 13 residues. The germline CDR1 and CDR2 sequences are DFQATT and SNEGSKA (reference sequence). Trimming cost V 6 bases and J 0 bases, with 8 bases left between them. The CDR3 DNA reads as TGCAGTGCCGAGGATACGAACACCGGGGAGCTGTTTTTT. This codes for CSAEDTNTGELFF.

This rearrangement joins TRBV7-9 to TRBJ2-7; D gene unclear. Between the trimmed V and J ends, which lost 3 bases and 4 bases, there was a span of 10 bases. Germline V lookup: CDR1 SEHNR, CDR2 FQNEAQ (reference sequence). This CDR3 is built from 13 residues. In nucleotides, the CDR3 is TGTGCCAGCAGCTTTCCAGACCAATACGAGCAGTACTTC. Translated, it gives CASSFPDQYEQYF.

This rearrangement joins TRBV4-2 to TRBJ2-3; 13 bases match TRBD2. The ends lost 3 bases at V and 2 bases at J; junction bases unmatched: 5. The CDR3 sequence is 17 residues long. Germline CDR1 LGHNA, CDR2 YNFKEQ. CDR3 region: CASSHPGLAGNTDTQYF. The DNA for the CDR3 is TGTGCCAGCAGCCATCCGGGACTAGCGGGGAACACAGATACGCAGTATTTT.

The chain is built from TRBV5-1 and TRBJ2-6, with D possibly being TRBD1 (5 bases). V was shortened by 1 base and J by 2 bases, with 13 bases between the two germline ends. This CDR3 has 17 residues. Germline CDR1 reads SGHRS; CDR2 reads YFSETQ. CDR3: CASSLTMLQAGANVLTF. The CDR3 region has the DNA TGCGCCAGCAGCTTGACCATGTTACAGGCTGGGGCCAACGTCCTGACTTTC.

There are a few counts of this clonotype. This sequence joins TRBV28 and TRBJ2-1; unclear D gene. In germline, CDR1 is MDHEN, CDR2 SYDVKM. There are 12 residues in the CDR3. With 6 bases removed from V and 5 bases from J, the gap between germline ends came to 8 bases. The CDR3 loop reads CASRVNNNEQFF. The CDR3 DNA is TGTGCCAGCAGAGTCAATAACAATGAGCAGTTCTTC.

This clonotype was observed a few times. The V gene is TRBV12-3 or TRBV12-4, the J gene TRBJ2-1, with TRBD1 as a possible D gene (6 bases). The CDR3 runs 14 residues. V dropped 5 bases and J dropped 6 bases, with 14 bases sitting between them. The CDR3 bases are TGTGCCAGCAGTCCCGTAACAGGGTTCAATGAGCAGTTCTTC. Translation gives CASSPVTGFNEQFF.

This clonotype has at least ten counts. The V call is TRBV6-2 or TRBV6-3, the J call TRBJ2-1; a weak D match, TRBD1 (5 bases). The CDR3 has 13 residues. V lost 5 bases to trimming and J lost 4 bases, with 9 bases between them. Germline assignment: CDR1 MNHEY and CDR2 SVGEGT. DNA for the CDR3: TGTGCCAGCAGTCGTACAGGTTACAATGAGCAGTTCTTC. Translating it yields CASSRTGYNEQFF.

This clonotype was seen only a few times. This chain joins TRBV20-1 and TRBJ1-6; perhaps TRBD1 as D (5 bases). The ends were cut back, 1 base at V and 8 bases at J, with 12 bases in the middle. The CDR3 runs to 14 residues. Germline-derived CDR1 and CDR2 are DFQATT and SNEGSKA (reference sequence). Here the CDR3 DNA reads TGCAGTGCTAGAGTCGGGGGGGACCATTCACCCCTCCACTTT. Translation: CSARVGGDHSPLHF.

The table lists this clonotype with a few counts. The genes are TRBV6-4 and TRBJ1-2; D is possibly TRBD1 (6 bases). V was cut by 0 bases and J by 6 bases, with 11 bases left in between. The CDR3 consists of 14 residues. CDR1 is MRHNA, CDR2 SNTAGT, per germline. DNA for the CDR3: TGTGCCAGCAGTGACTCAACAGGGTGGAATGGCTACACCTTC. Translation gives CASSDSTGWNGYTF.

This clonotype has a handful of counts. The chain combines TRBV7-8 with TRBJ2-2; the D gene could be TRBD1 or TRBD2 (5 bases each). CDR3 length: 18 amino acids. From germline, CDR1 is SGHVS and CDR2 FQNEAQ. The V gene lost 2 bases and the J gene lost 2 bases, with 18 bases spanning the gap. CDR3 sequence (DNA): TGTGCCAGCAGCTTACCGTTCCCGAGCGGACAAAACACCGGGGAGCTGTTTTTT. Translation: CASSLPFPSGQNTGELFF.

V usage is TRBV7-3 and J usage is TRBJ2-1; D is unclear. Germline V lookup: CDR1 SGHTA, CDR2 FQGTGA. Deletions cut 4 bases from V and 0 bases from J, with 7 bases between. This CDR3 is 14 amino acids long. The DNA for the CDR3 is TGTGCCAGCAGCTCGGACGGCTCCTACAATGAGCAGTTCTTC. This sequence encodes CASSSDGSYNEQFF.

V gene TRBV10-3 combines with J gene TRBJ2-7; D gene unclear. Trimming cost V 5 bases and J 5 bases, with 13 bases left between them. The CDR3 runs 13 residues. Looked up from germline, CDR1 is ENHRY and CDR2 is SYGVKD. This CDR3 reads CAISTAQGHEQYF. As DNA, the CDR3 is TGTGCCATCAGTACGGCGCAAGGTCACGAGCAGTACTTC.

This chain uses TRBV5-1 with TRBJ2-2; 8 bases match TRBD1. CDR3 length: 14 residues. The V segment lost 3 bases and the J segment 7 bases; nucleotides outside the gene matches: 5. CDR1 and CDR2 (germline): SGHRS, YFSETQ. The CDR3 protein is CASSSRTGIGELFF. The CDR3, as DNA: TGCGCCAGCAGCTCGCGGACAGGGATCGGGGAGCTGTTTTTT.

This clonotype showed up many times. The chain is built from TRBV7-9 and TRBJ2-4; D is uncertain. Trimming took off 5 bases at V and 0 bases at J, with 8 bases between the two ends. Germline V gene data show CDR1 as SEHNR and CDR2 as FQNEAQ (reference sequence). The CDR3 spans 14 residues. CDR3 region: CASSAGGAKNIQYF. CDR3 sequence (DNA): TGTGCCAGCAGCGCCGGTGGAGCCAAAAACATTCAGTACTTC.